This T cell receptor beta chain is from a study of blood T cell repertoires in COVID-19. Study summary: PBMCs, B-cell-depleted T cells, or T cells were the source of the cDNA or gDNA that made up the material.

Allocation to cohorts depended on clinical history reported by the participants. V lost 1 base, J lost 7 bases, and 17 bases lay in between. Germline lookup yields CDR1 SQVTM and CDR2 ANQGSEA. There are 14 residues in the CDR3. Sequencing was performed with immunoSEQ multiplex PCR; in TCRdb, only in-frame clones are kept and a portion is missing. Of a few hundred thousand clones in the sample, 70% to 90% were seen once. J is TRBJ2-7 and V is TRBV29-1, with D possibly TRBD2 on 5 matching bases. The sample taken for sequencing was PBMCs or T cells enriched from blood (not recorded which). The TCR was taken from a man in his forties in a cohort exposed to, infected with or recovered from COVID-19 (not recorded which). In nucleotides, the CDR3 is TGCAGCGTTGAAGGAGCCACGGGGATTGAGGAGCAGTACTTC. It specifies CSVEGATGIEEQYF.